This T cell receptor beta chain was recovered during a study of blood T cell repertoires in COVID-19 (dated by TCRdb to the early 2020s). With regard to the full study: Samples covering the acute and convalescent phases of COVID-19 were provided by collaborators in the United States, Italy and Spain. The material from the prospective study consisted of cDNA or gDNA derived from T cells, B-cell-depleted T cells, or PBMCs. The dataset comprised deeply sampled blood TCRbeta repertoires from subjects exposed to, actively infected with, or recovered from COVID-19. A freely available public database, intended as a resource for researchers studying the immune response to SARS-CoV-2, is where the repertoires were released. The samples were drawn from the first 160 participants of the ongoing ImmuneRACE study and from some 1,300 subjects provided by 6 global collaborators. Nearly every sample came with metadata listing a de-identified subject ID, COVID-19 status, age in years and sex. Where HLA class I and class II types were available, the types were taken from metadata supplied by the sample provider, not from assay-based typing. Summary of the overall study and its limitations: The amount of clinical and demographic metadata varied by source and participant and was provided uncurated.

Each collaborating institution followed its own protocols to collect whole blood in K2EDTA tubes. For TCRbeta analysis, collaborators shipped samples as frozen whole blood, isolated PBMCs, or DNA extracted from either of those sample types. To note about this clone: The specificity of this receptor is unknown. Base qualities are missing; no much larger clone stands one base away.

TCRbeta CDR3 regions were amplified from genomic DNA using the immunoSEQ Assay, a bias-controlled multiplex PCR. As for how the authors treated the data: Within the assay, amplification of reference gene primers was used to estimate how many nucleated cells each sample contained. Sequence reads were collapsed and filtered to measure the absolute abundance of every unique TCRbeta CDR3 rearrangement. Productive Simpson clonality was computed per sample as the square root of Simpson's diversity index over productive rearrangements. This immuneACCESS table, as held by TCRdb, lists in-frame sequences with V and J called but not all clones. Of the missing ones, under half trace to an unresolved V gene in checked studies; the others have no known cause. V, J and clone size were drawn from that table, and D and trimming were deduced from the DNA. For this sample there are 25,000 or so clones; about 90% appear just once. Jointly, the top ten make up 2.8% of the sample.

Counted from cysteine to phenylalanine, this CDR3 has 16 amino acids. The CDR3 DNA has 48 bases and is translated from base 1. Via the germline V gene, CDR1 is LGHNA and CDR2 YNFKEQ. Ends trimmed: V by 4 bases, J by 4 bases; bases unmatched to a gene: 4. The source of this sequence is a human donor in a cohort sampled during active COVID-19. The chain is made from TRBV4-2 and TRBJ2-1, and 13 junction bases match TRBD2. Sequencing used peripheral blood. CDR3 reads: CASSPGTSGEYNEQFF. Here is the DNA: TGTGCCAGCAGCCCGGGGACTAGCGGGGAGTACAATGAGCAGTTCTTC.